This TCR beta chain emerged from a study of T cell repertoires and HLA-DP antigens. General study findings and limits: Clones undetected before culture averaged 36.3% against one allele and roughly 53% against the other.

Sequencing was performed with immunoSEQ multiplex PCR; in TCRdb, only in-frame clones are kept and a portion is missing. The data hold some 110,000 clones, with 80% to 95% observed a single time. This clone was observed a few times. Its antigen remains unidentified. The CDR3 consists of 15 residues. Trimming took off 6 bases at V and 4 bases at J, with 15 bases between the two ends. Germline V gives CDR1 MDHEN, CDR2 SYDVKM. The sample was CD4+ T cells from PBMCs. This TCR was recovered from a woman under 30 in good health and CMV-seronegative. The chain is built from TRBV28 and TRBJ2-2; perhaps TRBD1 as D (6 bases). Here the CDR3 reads CASSYTGTITGELFF. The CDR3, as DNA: TGTGCCAGCAGCTATACCGGGACAATCACCGGGGAGCTGTTTTTT.